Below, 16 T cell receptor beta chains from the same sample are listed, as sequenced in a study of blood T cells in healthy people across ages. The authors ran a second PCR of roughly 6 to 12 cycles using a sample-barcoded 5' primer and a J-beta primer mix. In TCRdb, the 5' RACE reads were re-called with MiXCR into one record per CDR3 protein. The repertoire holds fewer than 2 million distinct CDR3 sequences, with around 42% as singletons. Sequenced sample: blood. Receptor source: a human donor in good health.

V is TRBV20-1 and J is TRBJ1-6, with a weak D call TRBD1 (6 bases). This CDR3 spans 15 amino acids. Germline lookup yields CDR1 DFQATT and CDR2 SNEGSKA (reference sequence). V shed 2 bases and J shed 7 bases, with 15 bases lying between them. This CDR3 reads CSARFRGGDNSPLHF. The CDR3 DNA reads TGCAGTGCTAGATTTAGGGGGGGGGACAATTCACCCCTCCACTTT.

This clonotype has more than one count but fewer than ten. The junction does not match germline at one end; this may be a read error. CDR3: CACSQKIGAPAPYEQFF. The CDR3 region has the DNA TGTGCCTGCAGCCAAAAGATAGGAGCTCCTGCTCCTTATGAGCAGTTCTTC. This chain links TRBV4-2 with TRBJ2-1; unclear D gene. The CDR3 has 17 amino acids. The V gene's germline CDR1 is LGHNA and CDR2 YNFKEQ.

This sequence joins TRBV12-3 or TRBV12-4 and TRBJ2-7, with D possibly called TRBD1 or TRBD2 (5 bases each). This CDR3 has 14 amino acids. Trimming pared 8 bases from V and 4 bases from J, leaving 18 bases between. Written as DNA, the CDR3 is TGTGCCAGCCGAGATCGGGACGGGGATTACGAGCAGTACTTC. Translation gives CASRDRDGDYEQYF.

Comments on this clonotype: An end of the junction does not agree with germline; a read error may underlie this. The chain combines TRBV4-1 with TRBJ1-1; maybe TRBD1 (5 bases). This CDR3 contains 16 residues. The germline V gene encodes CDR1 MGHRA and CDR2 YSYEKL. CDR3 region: CTSSSRSAGRNTEAFF. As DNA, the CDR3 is TGCACCAGCAGCAGTCGTTCCGCAGGGAGAAACACTGAAGCTTTCTTT.

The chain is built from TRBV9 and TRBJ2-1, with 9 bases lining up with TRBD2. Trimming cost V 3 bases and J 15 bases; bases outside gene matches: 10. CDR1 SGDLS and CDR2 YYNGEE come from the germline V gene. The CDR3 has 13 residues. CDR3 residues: CASSGPLAGGLFF. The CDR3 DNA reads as TGTGCCAGCAGCGGACCTTTGGCGGGGGGGTTGTTCTTC.

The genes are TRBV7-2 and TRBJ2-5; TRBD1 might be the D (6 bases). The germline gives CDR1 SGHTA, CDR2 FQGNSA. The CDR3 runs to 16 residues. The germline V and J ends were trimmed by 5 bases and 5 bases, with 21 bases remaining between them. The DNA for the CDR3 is TGTGCCAGCAGCCCTGGGACATCGAACGGGGCGGAGACCCAGTACTTC. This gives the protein CASSPGTSNGAETQYF.

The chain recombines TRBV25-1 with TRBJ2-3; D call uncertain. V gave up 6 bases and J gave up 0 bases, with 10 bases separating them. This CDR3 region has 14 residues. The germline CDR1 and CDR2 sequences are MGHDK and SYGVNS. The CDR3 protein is CASRNTQSTDTQYF. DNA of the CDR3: TGTGCCAGCAGAAACACACAAAGCACAGATACGCAGTATTTT.

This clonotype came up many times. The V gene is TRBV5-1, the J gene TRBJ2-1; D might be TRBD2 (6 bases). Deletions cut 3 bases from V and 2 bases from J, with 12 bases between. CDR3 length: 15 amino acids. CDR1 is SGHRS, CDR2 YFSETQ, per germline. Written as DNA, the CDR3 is TGCGCCAGCAGCTGGGGGGTTGTTACCTACAATGAGCAGTTCTTC. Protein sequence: CASSWGVVTYNEQFF.

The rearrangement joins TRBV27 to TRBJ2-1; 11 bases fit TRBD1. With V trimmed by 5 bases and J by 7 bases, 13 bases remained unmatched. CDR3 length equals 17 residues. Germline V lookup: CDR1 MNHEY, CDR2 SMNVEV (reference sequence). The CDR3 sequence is CASSLIPGTGGLNEQFF. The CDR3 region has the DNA TGTGCCAGCAGTCTAATTCCCGGGACAGGGGGTCTGAATGAGCAGTTCTTC.

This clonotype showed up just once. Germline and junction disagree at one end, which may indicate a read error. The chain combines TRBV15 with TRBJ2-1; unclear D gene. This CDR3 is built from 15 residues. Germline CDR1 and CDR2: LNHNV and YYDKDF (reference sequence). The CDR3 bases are TGTGCCACCAGCAGGCACAGATACTCCCACAATGAGCAGTTCTTC. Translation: CATSRHRYSHNEQFF.

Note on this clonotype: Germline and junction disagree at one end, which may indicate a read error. CDR3 coding DNA: TGTGCCGTCCTCAGCCCAGTATCAGATACGCGGTATTTT. Residues: CAVLSPVSDTRYF. This chain connects TRBV6-5 to TRBJ2-3; D gene ambiguous. Germline lookup yields CDR1 MNHEY and CDR2 SVGAGI. This CDR3 region has 13 residues.

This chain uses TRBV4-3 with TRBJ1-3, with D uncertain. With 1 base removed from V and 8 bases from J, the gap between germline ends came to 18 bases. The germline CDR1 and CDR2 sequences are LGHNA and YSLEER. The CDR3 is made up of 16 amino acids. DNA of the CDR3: TGCGCCAGCAGCCAAGGCTCCCGTCTGAGCGGGGACACCATATATTTT. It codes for CASSQGSRLSGDTIYF.

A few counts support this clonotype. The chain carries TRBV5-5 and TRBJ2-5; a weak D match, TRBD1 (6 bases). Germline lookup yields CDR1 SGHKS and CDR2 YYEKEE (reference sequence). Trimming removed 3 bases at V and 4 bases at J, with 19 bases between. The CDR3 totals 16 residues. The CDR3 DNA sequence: TGTGCCAGCAGCTCACATAGGGGGAATGTTGGAGAGACCCAGTACTTC. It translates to CASSSHRGNVGETQYF. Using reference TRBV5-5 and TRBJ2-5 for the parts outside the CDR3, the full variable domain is DAGVTQSPTHLIKTRGQQVTLRCSPISGHKSVSWYQQVLGQGPQFIFQYYEKEERGRGNFPDRFSARQFPNYSSELNVNALLLGDSALYLCASSSHRGNVGETQYFGPGTRLLVL.

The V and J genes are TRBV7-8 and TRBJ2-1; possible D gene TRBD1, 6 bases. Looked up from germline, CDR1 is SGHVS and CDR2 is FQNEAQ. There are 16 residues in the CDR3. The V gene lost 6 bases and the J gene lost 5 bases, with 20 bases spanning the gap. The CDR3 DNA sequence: TGTGCCAGCAGACGATTTACAGGGCAAACCAACAATGAGCAGTTCTTC. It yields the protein CASRRFTGQTNNEQFF.

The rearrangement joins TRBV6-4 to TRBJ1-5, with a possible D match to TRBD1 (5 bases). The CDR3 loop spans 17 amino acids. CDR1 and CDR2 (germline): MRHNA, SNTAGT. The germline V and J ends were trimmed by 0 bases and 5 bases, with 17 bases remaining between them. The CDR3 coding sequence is TGTGCCAGCAGTGACTCGAGGGGCTCCCCGGCGGATCAGCCCCAGCATTTT. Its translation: CASSDSRGSPADQPQHF.

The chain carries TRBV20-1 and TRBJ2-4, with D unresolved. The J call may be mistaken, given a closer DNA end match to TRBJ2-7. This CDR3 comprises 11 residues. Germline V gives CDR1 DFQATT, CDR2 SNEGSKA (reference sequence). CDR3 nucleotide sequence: TGCAGTGCTAGTGCAGCCTACGAGCAGTACTTC. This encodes CSASAAYEQYF.